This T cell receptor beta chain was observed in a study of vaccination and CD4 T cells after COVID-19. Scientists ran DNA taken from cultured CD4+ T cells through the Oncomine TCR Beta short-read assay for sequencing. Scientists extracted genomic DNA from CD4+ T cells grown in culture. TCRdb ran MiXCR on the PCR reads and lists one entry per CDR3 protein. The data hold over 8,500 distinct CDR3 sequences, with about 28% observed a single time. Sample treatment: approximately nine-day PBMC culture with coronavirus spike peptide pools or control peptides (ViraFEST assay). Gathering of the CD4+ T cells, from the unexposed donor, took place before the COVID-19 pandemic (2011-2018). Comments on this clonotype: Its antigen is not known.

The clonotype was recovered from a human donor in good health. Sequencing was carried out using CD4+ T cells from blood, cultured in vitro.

This chain's CDR3 is CASSPGQLGGYTF. The CDR3 DNA reads as TGTGCCAGCAGCCCCGGACAGTTAGGTGGCTACACCTTC. J is TRBJ1-2 and V is TRBV3-1; D might be TRBD1 (6 bases). Trimming removed 4 bases at V and 7 bases at J, with 13 bases between. CDR1 and CDR2 from the germline V gene are LGHDT and YNNKEL (reference sequence). The CDR3 contains 13 residues.